This entry lists 12 T cell receptor delta chains sequenced from one sample in a study of gammadelta T cells in human blood. TCRdb reprocessed the RT-PCR reads through CATT. The table has about 300 delta-chain clones, about 48% seen once. The sample comprised non-Vgamma9Vdelta2 gamma-delta T cells from cord blood. The receptors shown here come from a newborn.

Of note for this clone: This is likely an artifact of a read error, given a far larger clone one base away. The chain combines TRDV1 with TRDJ1; 9 positions agree with TRDD3. CDR1 TSWWSYY and CDR2 QGS come from the germline V gene. This CDR3 has 24 amino acids. Trimming removed 2 bases from V and 0 bases from J; junction bases left unmatched: 28. CDR3 DNA sequence: TGTGCTCTTGGGGAAGGTTCCCAGCCCCGGGGGGATACATGTAAAAAGGGGGACACCGATAAACTCATCTTT. Encoded protein: CALGEGSQPRGDTCKKGDTDKLIF.

This clone was detected a few times. TCRdb assigns this DNA the protein of a much larger clone, which departs from its translation at residue 5; this likely reflects a read error, and the protein shown comes from translating the DNA. The rearrangement uses TRDV1 and TRDJ3; a weak D match, TRDD3 (8 bases). Germline CDR1 is TSWWSYY and CDR2 is QGS. V was cut by 4 bases and J by 2 bases, with 24 bases left in between. This CDR3 has 21 residues. The chain's CDR3 is CALGVHSYVKGIPWDTRQMFF. The DNA of the CDR3 is TGTGCTCTTGGGGTCCATTCCTACGTGAAGGGGATACCCTGGGACACCCGACAGATGTTTTTC.

The V gene is TRDV2, the J gene TRDJ3; 7 nucleotides match TRDD3. The CDR3 spans 19 residues. Trimming at V came to 0 bases and at J to 0 bases, leaving 7 bases not matched to a gene. The V gene's germline CDR1 is GEAIGNYY and CDR2 EKD. CDR3 amino acids: CACDTGWGLSSWDTRQMFF. CDR3 in DNA: TGTGCCTGTGACACCGGCTGGGGGCTAAGCTCCTGGGACACCCGACAGATGTTTTTC.

Details on this clone: A far larger clone is only one base removed, so a read error is likely. The sample contains more than one DNA sequence encoding this CDR3. V and J are TRAV38-2/DV8 and TRDJ1, with 9 bases aligning to TRDD3. V lost 7 bases and J lost 3; bases outside the gene matches: 19. This CDR3 region has 18 residues. Germline V gene sequence: CDR1 TSESDYY, CDR2 QEAYKQQN. CDR3 bases: TGTGCTTATCAGTCCCCCCGGGGATACGCGGGGATGGCCGATAAACTCATCTTT. It specifies CAYQSPRGYAGMADKLIF.

This clone was counted once. The likely explanation is a read error, given a far larger clone one base away. Other DNA sequences of this sample code for an identical CDR3. The rearrangement uses TRAV38-2/DV8 and TRDJ1; a weak D match, TRDD3 (6 bases). This CDR3 contains 18 residues. V lost 7 bases to trimming and J lost 3 bases, with 28 bases between them. Germline lookup yields CDR1 TSESDYY and CDR2 QEAYKQQN. The CDR3 DNA reads TGTGCTTATCAGTCCCCTCGGGGGTACGCGGGGATGGCCGATAAACTCATCTTT. Its protein product is CAYQSPRGYAGMADKLIF.

Remarks on this clone: TCRdb pairs this DNA with a much larger clone's protein that differs at residue 4, likely a read error; the protein shown was translated from the DNA. The chain is built from TRDV3 and TRDJ1; the match to TRDD3 covers 7 bases. Germline V gives CDR1 TVYSNPD, CDR2 GDNSRS (reference sequence). The J segment lost 0 bases and the V segment lost 1 base, leaving 8 bases of the junction unmatched. This CDR3 has 15 amino acids. The CDR3 sequence is CAFKPPGDYTDKLIF. The CDR3 nucleotides read TGTGCCTTTAAGCCCCCGGGGGATTACACCGATAAACTCATCTTT.

This clone was counted only a few times. It is likely a read error: a sequence one base away is far more abundant. This chain joins TRDV3 and TRDJ1; TRDD3 agrees at 12 bases. J gave up 0 bases and V 3 bases, and 26 bases lay outside the gene matches. Per the germline V gene, CDR1 is TVYSNPD and CDR2 is GDNSRS (reference sequence). The CDR3 contains 22 residues. The CDR3 here is CALAFPQPPNGLGDTNTDKLIF. DNA of the CDR3: TGTGCCTTAGCCTTCCCTCAACCTCCAAACGGACTGGGGGATACAAACACCGATAAACTCATCTTT.

On this clone itself: TCRdb has a much larger clone's protein, which differs at residue 17 from the translation of this DNA, likely because of a read error; what is shown is the protein translated from the DNA. The rearrangement links TRDV1 to TRDJ3; a weak D match, TRDD3 (8 bases). The CDR3 is made up of 21 amino acids. Germline CDR1 TSWWSYY, CDR2 QGS. The CDR3 loop is CALGDHSYVKGIPWDTQQMFF. The CDR3 region has the DNA TGTGCTCTTGGGGACCATTCCTACGTGAAGGGGATACCCTGGGACACCCAACAGATGTTTTTC.

The sample holds a few counts of this clone. A far more abundant clone sits one base away, making this likely a read error. This CDR3 is also generated by other DNA sequences in the sample. The chain uses TRDV1 and TRDJ3; the match to TRDD3 covers 8 bases. The junction had 15 bases not matched to a gene; V was cut back by 3 bases and J by 2 bases. Per germline, CDR1 TSWWSYY and CDR2 QGS. The CDR3 covers 21 residues. CDR3 sequence: CALGDHSYVKGIPWDTRQMFF. The CDR3 bases are TGTGCTCTTGGGGACCATTCCTATGTGAAGGGGATACCCTGGGACACCCGACAGATGTTTTTC.

A remark on this clone: A far larger clone is off by one base, so a read error is likely. In the same sample, other DNA sequences code for this CDR3. The chain employs TRDV3 and TRDJ1; 7 bases agree with TRDD3. The CDR3 runs to 15 residues. Germline values: CDR1 TVYSNPD, CDR2 GDNSRS (reference sequence). The CDR3, as DNA: TGTGCCTTTAATCCCCCGGGGGATTACACCGATAAGCTCATCTTT. Translated, it gives CAFNPPGDYTDKLIF.

This clone is judged hyperexpanded. This specimen includes other DNA sequences encoding the same CDR3. The chain joins TRDV1 to TRDJ1; the D gene is possibly TRDD3 (5 bases). V dropped 2 bases and J dropped 1 base, with 11 bases sitting between them. The CDR3 has 15 amino acids. Germline CDR1 reads TSWWSYY; CDR2 reads QGS. The CDR3 DNA reads as TGTGCTCTTGGGGAAGGTCGGGGAAGCACCGATAAACTCATCTTT. It encodes CALGEGRGSTDKLIF.

Within the sample, this clone is medium-sized. With only one base between it and a far larger clone, this is likely a read error. The chain links TRAV38-2/DV8 to TRDJ1; 9 positions agree with TRDD3. The germline CDR1 and CDR2 sequences are TSESDYY and QEAYKQQN. The junction had 22 bases not matched to a gene; V was cut back by 7 bases and J by 6 bases. The length of the CDR3 is 18 residues. CDR3 sequence: CAYQSPRGYAGMANKLIF. In DNA form, the CDR3 reads TGTGCTTATCAGTCCCCTCGGGGATACGCGGGGATGGCCAATAAACTCATCTTT.